These T cell receptor beta chains were read from a single sample in a study of a mutant IDH1 vaccine in newly diagnosed glioma. Their cognate antigens are unknown. The protocol was immunoSEQ multiplex PCR, while the TCRdb copy is restricted to in-frame clones and leaves out a portion. This sample has about 42,000 clones; roughly 83% occur once, and the top ten carry roughly 4.6%. The sample here was PBMCs, taken from a glioma patient whose treatment included an IDH1 peptide vaccine. All receptors derive from a woman aged 50 to 60 with glioma. The CDR3 runs from the conserved cysteine through the conserved F or W. D genes are given only for firm matches. Size is omitted from some rows. Given values are once, few, many or a class for expanded clones.

NA,TRBV2,NA,TRBJ1-4,TGTGCCAGCGGAGCCAGGGACGGTCCTGAAAAACTGTTTTTT,CASGARDGPEKLFF
NA,TRBV7-2,NA,TRBJ1-1,TGTGCCAGCAAGGTGGGGGGCTGGGGGAACACTGAAGCTTTCTTT,CASKVGGWGNTEAFF
TRBD1,TRBV27,NA,TRBJ2-5,TGTGCCAGCAGTAGGGGGGGACAGGGATTAAAGACCCAGTACTTC,CASSRGGQGLKTQYF
NA,TRBV9,NA,TRBJ1-3,TGTGCCAGCAGCCCAAATGCGGGAAACACCATATATTTT,CASSPNAGNTIYF
NA,TRBV12-5,NA,TRBJ2-5,TGTGCTAGTGGTTTGGCTGGAGTCGGCGAGACCCAGTACTTC,CASGLAGVGETQYF
TRBD1,TRBV9,NA,TRBJ2-7,TGTGCCAGCAGCGTATGGGACAGAGCCGGCGAGCAGTACTTC,CASSVWDRAGEQYF
NA,TRBV6-1,NA,TRBJ1-5,TGTGCCAGCAGTGCGGACAGAAATCAGCCCCAGCATTTT,CASSADRNQPQHF
TRBD1,TRBV28,NA,TRBJ1-2,TGTGCCAGCAGTTTCGGGACAGAAGGAAACTATGGCTACACCTTC,CASSFGTEGNYGYTF
NA,TRBV6-5,few,TRBJ1-1,TGTGCCAGCAGTTACGCACCTATGAACACTGAAGCTTTCTTT,CASSYAPMNTEAFF
NA,TRBV19,once,TRBJ2-3,TGTGCCAGTAGTACACGCGCTAGCGAGTATACGCAGTATTTT,CASSTRASEYTQYF
NA,TRBV10-3,NA,TRBJ1-2,TGTGCCATCAGGGAGACAGCTAACTATGGCTACACCTTC,CAIRETANYGYTF
TRBD1,TRBV6-1,NA,TRBJ1-2,TGTGCCACTACGGGACAGGGTTATGGCTACACCTTC,CATTGQGYGYTF
TRBD2,TRBV5-4,NA,TRBJ2-1,TGTGCCAGCACCGATACCGGGACTAGAAAGACCCTCTCCTACAATGAGCAGTTCTTC,CASTDTGTRKTLSYNEQFF
TRBD1,TRBV30,NA,TRBJ1-2,TGTGCCTGGAGGGCCACTCATTCCGGGACAGGGGCGCTTAACTATGGCTACACCTTC,CAWRATHSGTGALNYGYTF
NA,TRBV19,few,TRBJ1-1,TGTGCCAGTAGTAAACTCAAGGGTATGGGGACTGAAGCTTTCTTT,CASSKLKGMGTEAFF
TRBD2,TRBV19,NA,TRBJ2-1,TGTGCCAGTAGGGTGTTCAGCGGGGGGCTTTACAATGAGCAGTTCTTC,CASRVFSGGLYNEQFF
NA,TRBV9,NA,TRBJ1-2,TGTGCCAGCAGCGTCTCTGGACCATATGGCTACACCTTC,CASSVSGPYGYTF
NA,TRBV6-1,NA,TRBJ1-5,TGTGCCAGCAGTGAAGGGGTTTGGGGTACGGACCAGCCCCAGCATTTT,CASSEGVWGTDQPQHF